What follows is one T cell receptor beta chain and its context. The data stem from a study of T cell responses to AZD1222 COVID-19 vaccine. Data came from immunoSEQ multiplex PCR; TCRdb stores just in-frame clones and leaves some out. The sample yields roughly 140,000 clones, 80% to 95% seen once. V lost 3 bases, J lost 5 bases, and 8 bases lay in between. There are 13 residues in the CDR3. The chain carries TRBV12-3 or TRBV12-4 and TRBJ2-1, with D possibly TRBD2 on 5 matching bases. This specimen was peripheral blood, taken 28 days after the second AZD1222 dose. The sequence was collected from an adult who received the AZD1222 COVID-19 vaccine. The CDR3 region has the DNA TGTGCCAGCAGTTTGATGACTAACAATGAGCAGTTCTTC. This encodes CASSLMTNNEQFF.